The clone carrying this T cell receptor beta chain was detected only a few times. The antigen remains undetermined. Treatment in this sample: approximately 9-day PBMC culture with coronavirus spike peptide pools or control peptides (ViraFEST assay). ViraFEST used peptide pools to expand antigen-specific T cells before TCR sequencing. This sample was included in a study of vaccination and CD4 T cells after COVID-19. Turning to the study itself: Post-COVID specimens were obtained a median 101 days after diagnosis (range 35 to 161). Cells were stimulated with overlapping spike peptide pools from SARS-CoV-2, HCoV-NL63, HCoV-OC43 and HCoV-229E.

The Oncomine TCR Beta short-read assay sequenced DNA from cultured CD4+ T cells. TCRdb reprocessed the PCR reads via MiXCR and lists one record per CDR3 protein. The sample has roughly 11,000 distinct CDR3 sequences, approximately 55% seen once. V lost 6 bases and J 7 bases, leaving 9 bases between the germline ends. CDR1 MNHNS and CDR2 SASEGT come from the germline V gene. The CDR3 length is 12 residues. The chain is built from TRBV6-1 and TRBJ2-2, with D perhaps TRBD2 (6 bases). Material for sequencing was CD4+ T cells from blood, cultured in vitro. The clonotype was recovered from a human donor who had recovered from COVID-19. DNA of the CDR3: TGTGCCAGCAGGCACGGGGGCGGGGAGCTGTTTTTT. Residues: CASRHGGGELFF.